The 25 T cell receptor beta chains presented below share a single source sample, sequenced in a study of blood T cell repertoires in COVID-19. Sequencing used immunoSEQ multiplex PCR; TCRdb keeps in-frame clones, though not all of them. The table includes about 140,000 clones, around four fifths detected once. The sequenced sample was peripheral blood. These receptors were taken from a human donor in a cohort sampled during active COVID-19.

V is TRBV7-3 and J is TRBJ1-1; D is possibly TRBD1 (6 bases). CDR1 SGHTA and CDR2 FQGTGA come from the germline V gene. Trimming shortened V by 5 bases and J by 7 bases, and 20 bases separated the two germline ends. This CDR3 has 15 amino acids. The CDR3 reads CASSRSMAGVGEAFF. CDR3 sequence (DNA): TGTGCCAGCAGCCGAAGCATGGCAGGGGTAGGTGAAGCTTTCTTT.

The rearrangement uses TRBV14 and TRBJ1-6; D perhaps matches TRBD1 (5 bases). Germline values: CDR1 SGHDN, CDR2 FVKESK. The germline V and J ends were trimmed by 1 base and 9 bases, with 13 bases remaining between them. This CDR3 has 15 amino acids. CDR3 sequence: CASSQVIGGGSPLHF. In DNA, the CDR3 is TGTGCCAGCAGCCAAGTAATTGGGGGAGGTTCACCCCTCCACTTT.

The chain has TRBV4-3 and TRBJ2-3, with 7 bases aligning to TRBD2. Germline V gives CDR1 LGHNA, CDR2 YSLEER. This CDR3 spans 15 amino acids. The J segment lost 5 bases and the V segment lost 1 base, leaving 6 bases of the junction unmatched. CDR3 residues: CASSQGAGVGDTQYF. The CDR3 region has the DNA TGCGCCAGCAGCCAAGGGGCGGGAGTGGGAGATACGCAGTATTTT.

The chain is built from TRBV18 and TRBJ1-5; unclear D gene. The CDR3 consists of 15 residues. Germline-derived CDR1 and CDR2 are KGHSH and LQKENI. Trimming took off 2 bases at V and 2 bases at J, with 10 bases between the two ends. The CDR3 region is CASSPNGGGNQPQHF. CDR3 nucleotides: TGTGCCAGCTCACCAAACGGAGGAGGCAATCAGCCCCAGCATTTT. Supplemented by reference TRBV18 and TRBJ1-5, the full variable domain reads NAGVMQNPRHLVRRRGQEARLRCSPMKGHSHVYWYRQLPEEGLKFMVYLQKENIIDESGMPKERFSAEFPKEGPSILRIQQVVRGDSAAYFCASSPNGGGNQPQHFGDGTRLSIL.

V gene TRBV7-9 combines with J gene TRBJ2-3, with 11 positions matching TRBD2. J was trimmed by 0 bases and V by 2 bases; bases with no gene match: 4. The CDR3 is 17 amino acids. CDR1 is SEHNR, CDR2 FQNEAQ, per germline (reference sequence). The CDR3 region is CASSLTSGSLSTDTQYF. CDR3 DNA sequence: TGTGCCAGCAGCTTAACTAGCGGGAGTTTGAGCACAGATACGCAGTATTTT. The whole variable domain, filled in from reference TRBV7-9 and TRBJ2-3, reads DTGVSQNPRHKITKRGQNVTFRCDPISEHNRLYWYRQTLGQGPEFLTYFQNEAQLEKSRLLSDRFSAERPKGSFSTLEIQRTEQGDSAMYLCASSLTSGSLSTDTQYFGPGTRLTVL.

The chain is built from TRBV15 and TRBJ2-5, with TRBD2 matching over 10 bases. CDR1 and CDR2 from the germline V gene are LNHNV and YYDKDF (reference sequence). Trimming removed 1 base from V and 4 bases from J; junction bases left unmatched: 3. The CDR3 covers 15 residues. The CDR3 DNA sequence: TGTGCCACCAGCAGAGTAGCGGGGGGCGGAGAGACCCAGTACTTC. Protein sequence: CATSRVAGGGETQYF.

V gene TRBV3-1 (or the pseudogene TRBV3-2) combines with J gene TRBJ1-2; D might be TRBD1 (5 bases). Germline lookup yields CDR1 LGHDT and CDR2 YNNKEL (reference sequence). The length of the CDR3 is 18 residues. V lost 3 bases, J lost 7 bases, and 27 bases lay in between. CDR3 loop: CASSQPRWEGLGSGGYTF. The CDR3 DNA follows: TGTGCCAGCAGCCAGCCCAGGTGGGAGGGGTTGGGCTCCGGTGGCTACACCTTC.

In its sample, this clone was seen a few times. The chain employs TRBV7-2 and TRBJ2-2; TRBD2 might be the D (5 bases). CDR1 is SGHTA and CDR2 is FQGNSA in the germline V gene. The V gene lost 2 bases and the J gene lost 3 bases, with 13 bases spanning the gap. The CDR3 runs 16 residues. In nucleotides, the CDR3 is TGTGCCAGCAGCTTAATCGGCGGGCTCGACACCGGGGAGCTGTTTTTT. It is translated as CASSLIGGLDTGELFF.

Only one count was recorded for this clone. The chain employs TRBV30 and TRBJ2-5; 8 bases align to TRBD1. The germline CDR1 and CDR2 sequences are GTSNPN and SVGIG (reference sequence). The CDR3 length is 15 residues. The trim removed 3 bases at V and 5 bases at J, leaving 11 bases unmatched. In DNA, the CDR3 is TGTGCCTGGAGGACGACAGGGGCGTTTTCGGAGACCCAGTACTTC. This translates into CAWRTTGAFSETQYF.

The chain links TRBV6-2 or TRBV6-3 to TRBJ2-7; TRBD2 aligns across 10 bases. The CDR3 is 17 residues long. Germline V gene data show CDR1 as MNHEY and CDR2 as SVGEGT. Trimming cost V 2 bases and J 3 bases; bases outside gene matches: 10. This chain's CDR3 is CASSYGLSGRRDYEQYF. CDR3 nucleotide sequence: TGTGCCAGCAGTTACGGACTTAGCGGGAGGAGGGACTACGAGCAGTACTTC.

This chain links TRBV9 with TRBJ2-4; the D gene is possibly TRBD1 (6 bases). The CDR3 has 14 amino acids. The V end was cut by 4 bases, the J end by 8 bases, with 16 bases between. Per germline, CDR1 SGDLS and CDR2 YYNGEE. In DNA, the CDR3 is TGTGCCAGCAGCTTCGGGACAAGCCGCCACATTCAGTACTTC. It encodes CASSFGTSRHIQYF.

This clone has more than one count but fewer than ten. This chain joins TRBV14 and TRBJ1-2; 7 bases are a match to TRBD1. CDR3 length equals 11 residues. Germline V lookup: CDR1 SGHDN, CDR2 FVKESK. Trimming at V came to 9 bases and at J to 7 bases, leaving 5 bases not matched to a gene. The chain's CDR3 is CASRQGPGYTF. CDR3 nucleotide sequence: TGTGCCAGTCGACAGGGACCTGGCTACACCTTC. The full variable domain, completed using reference TRBV14 and TRBJ1-2, is EAGVTQFPSHSVIEKGQTVTLRCDPISGHDNLYWYRRVMGKEIKFLLHFVKESKQDESGMPNNRFLAERTGGTYSTLKVQPAELEDSGVYFCASRQGPGYTFGSGTRLTVV.

This chain uses TRBV2 with TRBJ2-5, with 7 bases that match TRBD1. This CDR3 spans 14 amino acids. The V gene's germline CDR1 is SNHLY and CDR2 FYNNEI. V was pared by 8 bases and J by 1 base, with 7 bases of the junction left unmatched. The CDR3 DNA reads as TGTGCCAGCGGATTAGGGGGCGGCCAAGAGACCCAGTACTTC. Translating it yields CASGLGGGQETQYF.

The chain has TRBV2 and TRBJ2-5; the D is unclear. The CDR3 contains 13 residues. Trimming took off 2 bases at V and 1 base at J, with 5 bases between the two ends. Looked up from germline, CDR1 is SNHLY and CDR2 is FYNNEI. Written as DNA, the CDR3 is TGTGCCAGCAGTGAAAGAGGCCAAGAGACCCAGTACTTC. This codes for CASSERGQETQYF.

This clone was seen a few times. The rearrangement joins TRBV6-5 to TRBJ1-2; D perhaps matches TRBD1 (6 bases). CDR1 is MNHEY and CDR2 is SVGAGI in the germline V gene. V was shortened by 6 bases and J by 1 base, with 9 bases between the two germline ends. There are 13 residues in the CDR3. DNA for the CDR3: TGTGCCAGCAGGCCGGACAGTAACTATGGCTACACCTTC. Translating gives CASRPDSNYGYTF.

This clone was counted a single time. The chain uses TRBV19 and TRBJ1-2, with 8 bases identical to TRBD1. This CDR3 contains 12 residues. The J segment lost 7 bases and the V segment lost 3 bases, leaving 1 base of the junction unmatched. Germline CDR1 is LNHDA and CDR2 is SQIVND (reference sequence). CDR3 loop: CASSMDRAGYTF. CDR3 coding DNA: TGTGCCAGTAGTATGGACAGGGCTGGCTACACCTTC. The complete variable domain, with remaining parts taken from reference TRBV19 and TRBJ1-2, reads DGGITQSPKYLFRKEGQNVTLSCEQNLNHDAMYWYRQDPGQGLRLIYYSQIVNDFQKGDIAEGYSVSREKKESFPLTVTSAQKNPTAFYLCASSMDRAGYTFGSGTRLTVV.

This clone was detected once. This chain joins TRBV24-1 and TRBJ2-2; D is possibly TRBD1 (6 bases). The CDR3 runs to 13 residues. From germline, CDR1 is KGHDR and CDR2 SFDVKD. With 7 bases removed from V and 8 bases from J, the gap between germline ends came to 13 bases. The CDR3 nucleotides read TGTGCCACCAGCCACAGGGTTTCTGGGGAGCTGTTTTTT. This sequence encodes CATSHRVSGELFF.

The gene calls are TRBV7-2 and TRBJ2-7, with 10 bases that match TRBD1. Germline V lookup: CDR1 SGHTA, CDR2 FQGNSA. Trimming cost V 3 bases and J 3 bases; bases outside gene matches: 5. The CDR3 sequence is 15 residues long. The CDR3 DNA is TGTGCCAGCAGCTTGGCCGGGACAGGGGTCTACGAGCAGTACTTC. Protein sequence: CASSLAGTGVYEQYF.

The chain uses TRBV5-6 and TRBJ2-7; TRBD2 might be the D (5 bases). V was cut by 1 base and J by 3 bases, with 17 bases left in between. Per the germline V gene, CDR1 is SGHDT and CDR2 is YYEEEE. CDR3 length: 16 residues. The CDR3 loop is CASSLRKAVRLYEQYF. The CDR3 DNA reads TGTGCCAGCAGCTTGAGAAAAGCGGTTCGCCTCTACGAGCAGTACTTC.

The genes are TRBV9 and TRBJ2-7, with 9 bases matching TRBD2. CDR1 is SGDLS and CDR2 is YYNGEE in the germline V gene. Trimming took 0 bases from V and 3 from J; bases not matched to a gene: 7. The CDR3 consists of 16 residues. The CDR3 sequence: CASSVGVATSGYEQYF. The CDR3 DNA follows: TGTGCCAGCAGCGTAGGGGTGGCGACTAGCGGCTACGAGCAGTACTTC.

This sequence joins TRBV28 and TRBJ1-1, with TRBD1 as a possible D gene (6 bases). Germline CDR1 reads MDHEN; CDR2 reads SYDVKM. The CDR3 sequence is 12 residues long. The ends were cut back, 6 bases at V and 4 bases at J, with 9 bases in the middle. The DNA of the CDR3 is TGTGCCAGCAGCGAGGGGGTCACTGAAGCTTTCTTT. This encodes CASSEGVTEAFF. The full variable domain, its missing parts supplied by reference TRBV28 and TRBJ1-1, is DVKVTQSSRYLVKRTGEKVFLECVQDMDHENMFWYRQDPGLGLRLIYFSYDVKMKEKGDIPEGYSVSREKKERFSLILESASTNQTSMYLCASSEGVTEAFFGQGTRLTVV.

This chain uses TRBV11-2 with TRBJ1-2; 7 bases are shared with TRBD1. V was clipped by 5 bases and J by 7 bases; unmatched bases: 13. This CDR3 has 15 residues. In germline, CDR1 is SGHAT, CDR2 FQNNGV. The CDR3 loop is CASSGEGRGDSGYTF. The DNA for the CDR3 is TGTGCCAGCAGCGGAGAAGGCAGGGGGGACTCTGGCTACACCTTC.

The chain joins TRBV21-1 to TRBJ1-2. TRBV21-1 is classified as a pseudogene. The CDR3 covers 14 residues. The CDR3 loop reads CASSKFRGWYGYTF. The CDR3 DNA is TGTGCCAGCAGCAAATTCCGGGGTTGGTATGGCTACACCTTC.

This rearrangement joins TRBV19 to TRBJ2-1; D might be TRBD2 (5 bases). Germline assignment: CDR1 LNHDA and CDR2 SQIVND (reference sequence). V shed 6 bases and J shed 6 bases, with 15 bases lying between them. This CDR3 comprises 14 residues. This CDR3 reads CASRYKGEGNEQFF. The CDR3 DNA sequence: TGTGCCAGTAGGTATAAGGGAGAGGGCAATGAGCAGTTCTTC.

The gene calls are TRBV4-2 and TRBJ2-7, with 7 bases aligning to TRBD2. The CDR3 consists of 15 residues. With 4 bases clipped from V and 4 bases from J, the junction kept 10 bases outside the gene matches. Germline CDR1 LGHNA, CDR2 YNFKEQ. CDR3 in DNA: TGTGCCAGCAGCCGGACGAGGGAGGGCCTGTACGAGCAGTACTTC. Its protein is CASSRTREGLYEQYF.